This TCR beta chain stems from a study of blood T cell repertoires in COVID-19. Libraries were prepared by immunoSEQ multiplex PCR; TCRdb keeps only in-frame clonotypes and omits some of them. In the table there are 350,000 to 450,000 clones, roughly 92% of which are singletons. Looked up from germline, CDR1 is SGHRS and CDR2 is YFSETQ. Trimming removed 5 bases at V and 1 base at J, with 12 bases between. The CDR3 totals 14 residues. The sequencing input was PBMCs or T cells enriched from blood (not recorded which). V is TRBV5-1 and J is TRBJ1-1; possible D gene TRBD1, 6 bases. The receptor was derived from a woman aged 40 to 50 who had been exposed to COVID-19. CDR3 protein: CASRAGTTNTEAFF. CDR3 DNA sequence: TGCGCCAGCAGAGCCGGGACAACGAACACTGAAGCTTTCTTT.